One and the same sample provided the 27 T cell receptor beta chains below, sequenced in a study of T cell responses to AZD1222 COVID-19 vaccine. Clones were read by immunoSEQ multiplex PCR, and TCRdb kept only the in-frame ones, dropping some. The table has about 140,000 clones, roughly 90% seen once; the top ten hold 2.5% to 3.5%. The material was peripheral blood, obtained on day 0 of AZD1222 vaccination. These receptors were obtained from an adult in good health.

The chain is built from TRBV7-3 and TRBJ1-1; maybe TRBD1 (5 bases). Trimming removed 5 bases at V and 2 bases at J, with 12 bases between. CDR3 length: 14 amino acids. The germline V gene has CDR1 SGHTA and CDR2 FQGTGA. This CDR3 reads CASSPGVRNTEAFF. CDR3 DNA sequence: TGTGCCAGCAGCCCGGGGGTTCGAAACACTGAAGCTTTCTTT.

The rearrangement links TRBV28 to TRBJ2-7; 13 positions match TRBD2. The V segment lost 5 bases and the J segment 3 bases; nucleotides outside the gene matches: 4. The germline V gene has CDR1 MDHEN and CDR2 SYDVKM. There are 15 residues in the CDR3. CDR3 sequence reads: CASSGLAGANYEQYF. The DNA of the CDR3 is TGTGCCAGCAGTGGACTAGCGGGAGCAAACTACGAGCAGTACTTC.

The genes are TRBV18 and TRBJ2-1, with TRBD2 identical over 8 bases. CDR1 is KGHSH, CDR2 LQKENI, per germline. CDR3 length: 16 amino acids. The V gene end was trimmed by 3 bases and the J gene end by 7 bases; junction bases not matched to a gene: 11. The CDR3 here is CASSPGISGGQNEQFF. As DNA, the CDR3 is TGTGCCAGCTCACCGGGGATAAGCGGGGGTCAGAATGAGCAGTTCTTC.

This clone was picked up one time. The chain links TRBV29-1 to TRBJ2-1; D is undetermined. The CDR3 totals 13 residues. V gave up 4 bases and J gave up 1 base, with 8 bases separating them. Germline values: CDR1 SQVTM, CDR2 ANQGSEA. This CDR3 is CSVAADSYNEQFF. CDR3 sequence (DNA): TGCAGCGTTGCCGCAGATTCCTACAATGAGCAGTTCTTC.

This clone showed up just once. The chain carries TRBV7-9 and TRBJ2-3; the match to TRBD2 covers 9 bases. Trimming at V came to 1 base and at J to 5 bases, leaving 4 bases not matched to a gene. Germline CDR1 reads SEHNR; CDR2 reads FQNEAQ (reference sequence). The CDR3 has 15 residues. The CDR3: CASSLVAGVGDTQYF. In nucleotides, the CDR3 is TGTGCCAGCAGCTTAGTAGCGGGGGTTGGAGATACGCAGTATTTT.

V usage is TRBV19 and J usage is TRBJ1-5; the D gene is possibly TRBD1 (5 bases). The germline CDR1 and CDR2 sequences are LNHDA and SQIVND (reference sequence). The CDR3 runs 14 residues. Trimming left V 9 bases short and J 3 bases short, with 15 bases between. Here the CDR3 DNA reads TGTGCCAGCCTGTCGACAGCCCTCAATCAGCCCCAGCATTTT. It encodes CASLSTALNQPQHF.

The chain has TRBV14 and TRBJ2-1, with a possible D match to TRBD2 (5 bases). The CDR3 is made up of 13 amino acids. V lost 4 bases to trimming and J lost 3 bases, with 7 bases between them. Germline lookup yields CDR1 SGHDN and CDR2 FVKESK. CDR3 in amino acids: CASSRGLYNEQFF. DNA for the CDR3: TGTGCCAGCAGCCGAGGACTCTACAATGAGCAGTTCTTC.

This clone was picked up one time. The J gene is TRBJ2-3, the V gene TRBV28; D tentatively fits TRBD1 or TRBD2 (5 bases each). The CDR3 runs 15 residues. The germline V and J ends were trimmed by 6 bases and 3 bases, with 16 bases remaining between them. Per germline, CDR1 MDHEN and CDR2 SYDVKM. The CDR3: CASRPGVQGTDTQYF. CDR3 DNA: TGTGCCAGCAGGCCCGGGGTGCAGGGAACAGATACGCAGTATTTT.

The chain recombines TRBV7-6 with TRBJ2-6, with TRBD1 identical over 11 bases. CDR3 size: 19 residues. Germline CDR1 reads SGHVS; CDR2 reads FNYEAQ. V lost 2 bases to trimming and J lost 0 bases; unmatched junction nucleotides: 6. CDR3 coding DNA: TGTGCCAGCAGCTTAATGCTTGGACAGGGGGCCTCTGGGGCCAACGTCCTGACTTTC. Translating it yields CASSLMLGQGASGANVLTF.

The genes are TRBV7-8 and TRBJ1-3, with a possible D match to TRBD1 (6 bases). Germline values: CDR1 SGHVS, CDR2 FQNEAQ. Trimming stripped 5 bases from V and 0 bases from J, with 11 bases between. The CDR3 extends over 15 amino acids. The CDR3 DNA reads TGTGCCAGCAGCCCGGACAGAATCTCTGGAAACACCATATATTTT. Translation gives CASSPDRISGNTIYF.

This chain uses TRBV4-3 with TRBJ2-7; tentatively, D is TRBD2 (6 bases). The germline V gene has CDR1 LGHNA and CDR2 YSLEER. The CDR3 runs 15 residues. V lost 0 bases to trimming and J lost 3 bases, with 12 bases between them. CDR3 region: CASSQDDGGDYEQYF. CDR3 nucleotides: TGCGCCAGCAGCCAAGATGACGGAGGGGACTACGAGCAGTACTTC.

The chain is built from TRBV4-1 and TRBJ1-3; tentative D call: TRBD1 (5 bases). V was trimmed by 2 bases and J by 0 bases, leaving 14 bases between them. CDR1 and CDR2 from the germline V gene are MGHRA and YSYEKL. This CDR3 spans 17 amino acids. CDR3 loop: CASSQLPRGISGNTIYF. Here the CDR3 DNA reads TGCGCCAGCAGCCAACTCCCTCGGGGGATCTCTGGAAACACCATATATTTT.

The CDR3 region is CASSSRTDYNEQFF. The CDR3 DNA follows: TGTGCCAGCAGCTCTAGGACAGACTACAATGAGCAGTTCTTC. V and J are TRBV7-8 and TRBJ2-1; D is perhaps TRBD1 (6 bases). This CDR3 is built from 14 residues. Trimming took off 4 bases at V and 3 bases at J, with 10 bases between the two ends. From germline, CDR1 is SGHVS and CDR2 FQNEAQ.

The CDR3 sequence: CATSRDLTGGRYGYTF. The DNA for the CDR3 is TGTGCCACCAGCAGAGACCTGACAGGGGGACGCTATGGCTACACCTTC. The J gene is TRBJ1-2, the V gene TRBV15, with 9 nucleotides matching TRBD1. Germline assignment: CDR1 LNHNV and CDR2 YYDKDF (reference sequence). V shed 0 bases and J 4 bases; nucleotides not matched to a gene: 6. The CDR3 length is 16 residues.

The chain is built from TRBV6-5 and TRBJ2-2, with D unclear. Germline CDR1 is MNHEY and CDR2 is SVGAGI. This CDR3 comprises 15 residues. V lost 6 bases and J lost 4, with 15 bases in between. The CDR3 region is CASRGNPGITGELFF. In DNA form, the CDR3 reads TGTGCCAGCAGGGGAAATCCGGGTATCACCGGGGAGCTGTTTTTT.

V gene TRBV19 combines with J gene TRBJ1-5; D remains unclear. The length of the CDR3 is 13 residues. Trimming took 4 bases from V and 7 from J, leaving 11 bases between them. Germline assignment: CDR1 LNHDA and CDR2 SQIVND (reference sequence). The CDR3: CASSSSGDQPQHF. The CDR3 nucleotides read TGTGCCAGTAGTAGCTCGGGTGACCAGCCCCAGCATTTT.

CDR3 nucleotides: TGTGCCAGCAGCTCGATTATCACAGGGGCCCGAGACTATGGCTACACCTTC. Translation: CASSSIITGARDYGYTF. The V gene is TRBV5-8, the J gene TRBJ1-2; 7 bases fit TRBD1. CDR1 and CDR2 (germline): SGHTS, YDEGEE. CDR3 length: 17 residues. V dropped 3 bases and J dropped 3; count of bases not matched to a gene: 14. The full variable domain, its missing parts supplied by reference TRBV5-8 and TRBJ1-2, is EAGVTQSPTHLIKTRGQQATLRCSPISGHTSVYWYQQALGLGLQFLLWYDEGEERNRGNFPPRFSGRQFPNYSSELNVNALELEDSALYLCASSSIITGARDYGYTFGSGTRLTVV.

V gene TRBV5-1 combines with J gene TRBJ2-1, with D perhaps matching TRBD1 or TRBD2 (6 bases each). CDR3 size: 14 residues. Between the trimmed V and J ends, which lost 2 bases and 4 bases, there was a span of 10 bases. The germline V gene encodes CDR1 SGHRS and CDR2 YFSETQ. The chain's CDR3 is CASSLGGPYNEQFF. CDR3 nucleotide sequence: TGCGCCAGCAGCTTAGGGGGGCCGTACAATGAGCAGTTCTTC.

V usage is TRBV28 and J usage is TRBJ2-3; D is undetermined. V was cut by 3 bases and J by 2 bases, with 18 bases left in between. Germline V gene sequence: CDR1 MDHEN, CDR2 SYDVKM. This CDR3 spans 17 amino acids. The CDR3: CASSFPPMGTNTDTQYF. The CDR3 coding sequence is TGTGCCAGCAGTTTCCCCCCCATGGGCACCAACACAGATACGCAGTATTTT.

This chain uses TRBV2 with TRBJ1-5; no clear D. The CDR3 has 16 amino acids. Trimming removed 7 bases at V and 0 bases at J, with 16 bases between. The germline CDR1 and CDR2 sequences are SNHLY and FYNNEI. The CDR3 sequence is CASKGPGAYSNQPQHF. The CDR3 DNA follows: TGTGCCAGCAAAGGGCCTGGAGCCTATAGCAATCAGCCCCAGCATTTT.

This rearrangement joins TRBV28 to TRBJ2-1; D gene uncertain. Trimming removed 7 bases from V and 4 bases from J, with 8 bases in between. Germline V CDR1 and CDR2: MDHEN, SYDVKM. The CDR3 covers 12 residues. This chain's CDR3 is CASTGGYNEQFF. The CDR3 DNA sequence: TGTGCCAGCACCGGTGGTTACAATGAGCAGTTCTTC. Filled out from reference TRBV28 and TRBJ2-1, the complete variable domain reads DVKVTQSSRYLVKRTGEKVFLECVQDMDHENMFWYRQDPGLGLRLIYFSYDVKMKEKGDIPEGYSVSREKKERFSLILESASTNQTSMYLCASTGGYNEQFFGPGTRLTVL.

The J gene is TRBJ2-7, the V gene TRBV27; TRBD1 might be the D (6 bases). Germline values: CDR1 MNHEY, CDR2 SMNVEV (reference sequence). The V and J ends lost 5 bases and 5 bases respectively, with 16 bases between them. CDR3 size: 14 residues. Here the CDR3 reads CASSVGTLGHEQYF. The CDR3 DNA sequence: TGTGCCAGCAGTGTGGGGACACTGGGACACGAGCAGTACTTC.

V and J are TRBV28 and TRBJ1-2; 11 bases are shared with TRBD1. The trim removed 6 bases at V and 2 bases at J, leaving 2 bases unmatched. Germline CDR1 is MDHEN and CDR2 is SYDVKM. This CDR3 spans 14 amino acids. In DNA form, the CDR3 reads TGTGCCAGCAGGGACAGGGGGCGGAACTATGGCTACACCTTC. The encoded protein is CASRDRGRNYGYTF.

The chain joins TRBV4-1 to TRBJ2-1, with 7 nucleotides matching TRBD2. This CDR3 region has 13 residues. The germline CDR1 and CDR2 sequences are MGHRA and YSYEKL. Unmatched junction bases numbered 7, after V lost 4 bases and J lost 10 bases. This CDR3 reads CASSLAGAAEQFF. CDR3 bases: TGCGCCAGCAGCCTCGCGGGAGCGGCGGAGCAGTTCTTC.

The chain is built from TRBV6-1 and TRBJ1-6; the D gene is possibly TRBD1 (5 bases). This CDR3 is built from 15 residues. Germline V lookup: CDR1 MNHNS, CDR2 SASEGT. V gave up 1 base and J gave up 6 bases, with 10 bases separating them. CDR3 bases: TGTGCCAGCAGTGAAGACAGGTACCGTAATTCACCCCTCCACTTT. Its translation: CASSEDRYRNSPLHF.

The genes are TRBV28 and TRBJ1-1; D gene unclear. In germline, CDR1 is MDHEN, CDR2 SYDVKM. The CDR3 has 14 amino acids. Trimming stripped 7 bases from V and 0 bases from J, with 12 bases between. As DNA, the CDR3 is TGTGCCAGCACCTGGGGAGGCTTGAACACTGAAGCTTTCTTT. This codes for CASTWGGLNTEAFF.

In this sample, this clone turned up a few times. Different DNA sequences within this sample yield the same CDR3. The chain uses TRBV13 and TRBJ1-1, with 9 bases matching TRBD1. The CDR3 extends over 14 amino acids. Unmatched junction bases numbered 0, after V lost 3 bases and J lost 1 base. Germline V gives CDR1 PRHDT, CDR2 FYEKMQ (reference sequence). CDR3 protein: CASSLGQGNTEAFF. In DNA, the CDR3 is TGTGCCAGCAGCTTGGGACAGGGGAACACTGAAGCTTTCTTT.